The clone carrying this T cell receptor (beta chain) has only a few counts. This sample stems from a study of blood T cell repertoires in COVID-19. For the study at large: Some COVID-19 samples were acute and others convalescent; all came from the United States, Italy and Spain. PBMCs, B-cell-depleted T cells, or T cells provided the cDNA or gDNA that made up the material.

The germline CDR1 and CDR2 sequences are MGHRA and YSYEKL. V was clipped by 4 bases and J by 0 bases, with 25 bases between them. The CDR3 totals 20 residues. Authors' processing steps: Reference gene primer amplification gave nucleated cell count estimates. Assay used: immunoSEQ multiplex PCR; TCRdb lists only in-frame clones, some missing. V, J and clone size derive from that table, while D and trimming were established from the DNA sequence. The profile covers 150,000 to 200,000 clones, with around three quarters appearing a single time and less than 20% taken by the ten largest. The sequencing input was PBMCs or T cells enriched from blood (not recorded which). The clonotype was recovered from a woman between 50 and 59 years old with acute COVID-19. This chain links TRBV4-1 with TRBJ1-5; tentatively, D is TRBD1 (5 bases). The CDR3 DNA reads TGCGCCAGCAGCCCCGGGAGGGCCGGGGGTTCCATATATAGCAATCAGCCCCAGCATTTT. Its translation: CASSPGRAGGSIYSNQPQHF.